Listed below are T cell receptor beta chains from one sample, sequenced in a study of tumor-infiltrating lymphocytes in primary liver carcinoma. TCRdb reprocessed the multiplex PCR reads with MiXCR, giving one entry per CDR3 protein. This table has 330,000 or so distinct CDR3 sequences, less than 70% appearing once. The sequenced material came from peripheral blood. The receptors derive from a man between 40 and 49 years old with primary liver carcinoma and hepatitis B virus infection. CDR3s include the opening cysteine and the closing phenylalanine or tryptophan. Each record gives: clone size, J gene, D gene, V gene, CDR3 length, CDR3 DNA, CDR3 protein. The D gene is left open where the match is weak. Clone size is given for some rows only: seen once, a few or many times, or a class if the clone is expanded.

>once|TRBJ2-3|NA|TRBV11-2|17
TGTGCCAGCAGTTCGCCCTCGGACGGGAGATACACAGATACGCAGTATTTT
CASSSPSDGRYTDTQYF
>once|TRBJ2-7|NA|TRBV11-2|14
TGTGCCAGCAGCCTAACCCTGACAGGTTACGAGCCGTACTTT
CASSLTLTGYEPYF
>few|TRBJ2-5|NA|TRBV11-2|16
TGTGCCAGCAGCCAGGGAGAAACAGGCGGCCAAGAGGCCCAATACTTC
CASSQGETGGQEAQYF
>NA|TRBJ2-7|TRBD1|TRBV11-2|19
TGTGCCAGCAGCTTAATAGGCAGGGACAGGGGGGAGAGCTCCTACGAGCAGTATTTC
CASSLIGRDRGESSYEQYF
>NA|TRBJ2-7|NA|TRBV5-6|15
TGTGCCAGCAGCCACGGATTAGAGGGGCCCTACGAGCAGTACTTC
CASSHGLEGPYEQYF
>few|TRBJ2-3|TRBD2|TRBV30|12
TGTGCCTGGGCAGCGGGAGAAGATACGCAGTATTTT
CAWAAGEDTQYF
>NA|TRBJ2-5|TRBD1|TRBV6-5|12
TGTGCCAGCGAGGGACAGGGAGAGACCCAGTACTTC
CASEGQGETQYF
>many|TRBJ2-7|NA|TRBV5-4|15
TGTGCCAGCAGCTTGGCGAGGGCGAGCTCCTACGAGCAGTACTTC
CASSLARASSYEQYF
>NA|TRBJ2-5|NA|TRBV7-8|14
TGTGTCAGCAGCTTCCTAGACACTCAAGAGACCCAGTACTTC
CVSSFLDTQETQYF
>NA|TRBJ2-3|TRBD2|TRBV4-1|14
TGCGCCAGCAGCCCCAAAGCGGGAGGGGATACGCAGTATTTT
CASSPKAGGDTQYF
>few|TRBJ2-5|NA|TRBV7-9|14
TGTGCCAGCAGCTTGCGCAGAAACCAAGGGACCCAGTACTTC
CASSLRRNQGTQYF
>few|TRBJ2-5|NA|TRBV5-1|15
TGCGCCAGCAGCTTGGAATTGAGGGAGTTTGAGACCCAGTACTTC
CASSLELREFETQYF
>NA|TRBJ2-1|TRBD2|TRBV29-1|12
TGCAGTGTGGAATCTAGCGGGAGGCGGCGGTTCTTC
CSVESSGRRRFF
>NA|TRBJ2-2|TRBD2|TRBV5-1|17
TGCGCCAGCAGCTCTGGACTAGCGGGAGCGGTGAACGGGGAGCTGTTTTTT
CASSSGLAGAVNGELFF
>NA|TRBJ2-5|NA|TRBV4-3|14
TGCGCCAGCAGCCAAGAGGAGTACTTGGAGACCCAGTACTTC
CASSQEEYLETQYF
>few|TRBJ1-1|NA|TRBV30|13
TGTGCCTGGAGTGTACTTCCCCGGGCTGAAGCTTTCTTT
CAWSVLPRAEAFF
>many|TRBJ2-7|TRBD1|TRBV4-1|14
TGCGCCAGCAGCCAACTCTCAACAGGGGCCGAGCAGTACTTC
CASSQLSTGAEQYF
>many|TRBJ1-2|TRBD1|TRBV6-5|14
TGTGCCAGCAGGCGACAGGGGGAGAACTATGGCTACACCTTC
CASRRQGENYGYTF
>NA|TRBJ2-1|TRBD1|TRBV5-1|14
TGCGCCAGCAGCTTAGGGGGCAGGTACAATGAGCAGTTCTTC
CASSLGGRYNEQFF
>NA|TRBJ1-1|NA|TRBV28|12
TGTGCCGTCGGGACCGGGAACACTGAAGCTTTCTTT
CAVGTGNTEAFF
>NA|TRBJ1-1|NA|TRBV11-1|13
TGTGCCAGCAGCTTAGGGTTGAACACTAAAGCTTCCTTT
CASSLGLNTKASF
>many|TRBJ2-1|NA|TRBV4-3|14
TGCGCCAGCAGCCTGAGCTCCAGGCCCAATGAGCAGTTCTTC
CASSLSSRPNEQFF
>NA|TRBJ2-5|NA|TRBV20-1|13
TGCAGTGCTAGAGATCCCGGGATTGAGACCCAGTACTTC
CSARDPGIETQYF
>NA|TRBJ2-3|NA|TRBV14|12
TGTGCCAACAGCCAATGGGGCCGTACGCAGTATTTT
CANSQWGRTQYF
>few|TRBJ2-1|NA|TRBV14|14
TGTGCCAGCAGCCGAGACTGGGCTGGGAATGAGCAGTTCTTC
CASSRDWAGNEQFF
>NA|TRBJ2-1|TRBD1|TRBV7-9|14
TGTGCCAGCAGCTTATCAGACAGGGGGGGGGACCAGTTCTTC
CASSLSDRGGDQFF
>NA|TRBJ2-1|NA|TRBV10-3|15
TGTACCATCAGTCAGGGACTGGCGGTTGGCAATGAGCAGTTCTTC
CTISQGLAVGNEQFF
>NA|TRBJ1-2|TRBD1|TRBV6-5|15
TGTGCCAGCAGTTACTCTACCAGGGGGGACAGTGGCTACACCTTC
CASSYSTRGDSGYTF
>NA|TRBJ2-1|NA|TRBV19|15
TGTGCCACCGTGTTGTCGACGGGAGATGGGAATGAGCAGTTCTTC
CATVLSTGDGNEQFF
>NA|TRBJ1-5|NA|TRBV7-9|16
TGTGCCAGCAGCTTAGGGGGGCCCCGTAGCAATCAGCCCCAGCATTTT
CASSLGGPRSNQPQHF
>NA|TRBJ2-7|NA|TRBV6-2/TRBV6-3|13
TGTGCCAACAGTTACGGGCTAACCTACGAGCAGTACTTC
CANSYGLTYEQYF
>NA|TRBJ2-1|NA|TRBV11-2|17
TGTGCCAGCAGCTTGGCTAACGGGAGTGGTACCTACAATGAGCAGTTCTTC
CASSLANGSGTYNEQFF
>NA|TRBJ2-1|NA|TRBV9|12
TGTGCCAGCAGCGGCTATCCTTCGGAGCAGTTCTTC
CASSGYPSEQFF
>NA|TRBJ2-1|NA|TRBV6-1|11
TGTGCCAGGAGTCCTTGCAATGAGCAGTTCTTC
CARSPCNEQFF
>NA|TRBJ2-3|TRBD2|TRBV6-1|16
TGTGCCAGCAGTGAAACTAGCGGGAGGTTAGCAGATACGCAGTATTTT
CASSETSGRLADTQYF
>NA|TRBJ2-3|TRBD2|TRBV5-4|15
TGTGCCAGCAGCTTGGAGCCTAGCGGGATAGATACGCAGTATTTT
CASSLEPSGIDTQYF
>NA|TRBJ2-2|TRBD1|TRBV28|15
TGTGCCAGCAGTTTCCGGGACAGGGGGACCGGGGAGCTGTTTTTT
CASSFRDRGTGELFF
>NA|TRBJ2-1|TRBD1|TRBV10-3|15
TGTGCCATCAATATCGGACAGGGTAACTCCGAAGAGCAGTTCTTC
CAINIGQGNSEEQFF
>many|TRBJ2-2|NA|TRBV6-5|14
TGTGCCAGCAGTTACCGGGACTCGGCCGGGGAGCTGTTTTTT
CASSYRDSAGELFF
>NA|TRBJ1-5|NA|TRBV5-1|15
TGCGCCAGCAGCTTGGTTCCCGGAAGCGATCAGCCCCAGCATTTC
CASSLVPGSDQPQHF
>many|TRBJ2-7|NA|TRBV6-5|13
TGTGCCAGCAGTTACTCAAGGACACACGAGCAGTACTTC
CASSYSRTHEQYF
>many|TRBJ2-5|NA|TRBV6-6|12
TGTGCCAGCAGACTTGGAGCCGAGACCCAGTACTTC
CASRLGAETQYF
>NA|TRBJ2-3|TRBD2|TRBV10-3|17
TGTGCCATCAGTGGGGGACTAGCGGGAGCTCCGACAGATACGCAGTATTTT
CAISGGLAGAPTDTQYF